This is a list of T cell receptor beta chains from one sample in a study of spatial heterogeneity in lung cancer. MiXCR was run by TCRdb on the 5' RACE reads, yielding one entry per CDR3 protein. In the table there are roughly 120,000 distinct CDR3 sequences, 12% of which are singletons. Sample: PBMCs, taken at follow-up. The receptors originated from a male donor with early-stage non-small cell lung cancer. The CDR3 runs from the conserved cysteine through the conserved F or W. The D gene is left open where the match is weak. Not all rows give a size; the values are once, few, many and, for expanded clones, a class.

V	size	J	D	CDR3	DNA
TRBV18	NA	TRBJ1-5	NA	CASSDSVQPQHF	TGTGCCAGCTCAGATTCGGTCCAGCCCCAGCATTTT
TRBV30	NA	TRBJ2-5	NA	CAWSLAEETQYF	TGTGCCTGGAGCTTGGCAGAAGAGACCCAGTACTTC
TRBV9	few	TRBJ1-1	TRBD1	CASRPTGVSEAFF	TGTGCCAGCAGACCGACAGGGGTGAGTGAAGCTTTCTTT
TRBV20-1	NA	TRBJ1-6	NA	CSARDSGLSYNSPLHF	TGCAGTGCTAGAGATTCAGGCCTCTCCTATAATTCACCCCTCCACTTT
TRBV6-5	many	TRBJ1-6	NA	CASRMKNSPLHF	TGTGCCAGCAGAATGAAGAATTCACCCCTCCACTTT
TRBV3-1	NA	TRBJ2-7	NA	CASSQGGGTGSYEQYF	TGTGCCAGCAGCCAAGGTGGAGGGACTGGGTCCTACGAGCAGTACTTC
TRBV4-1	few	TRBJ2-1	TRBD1	CASSQGTGSYNEQFF	TGCGCCAGCAGCCAAGGGACAGGATCCTACAATGAGCAGTTCTTC
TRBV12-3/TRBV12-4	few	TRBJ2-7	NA	CASQRGGMAYEQYF	TGTGCCAGCCAAAGGGGAGGTATGGCCTACGAGCAGTACTTC
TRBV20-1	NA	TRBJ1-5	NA	CSAPRTGANQPQHF	TGCAGTGCTCCACGAACGGGGGCGAATCAGCCCCAGCATTTT
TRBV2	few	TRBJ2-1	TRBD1	CASSPDRAYNEQFF	TGTGCCAGCAGTCCGGACAGGGCCTACAATGAGCAGTTCTTC
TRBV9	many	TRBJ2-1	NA	CASSAARRIRSSNEQFF	TGTGCCAGCAGCGCAGCTCGCCGCATTAGGTCGAGCAATGAGCAGTTCTTC
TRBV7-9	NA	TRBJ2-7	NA	CASSPGRGPYEQYF	TGTGCCAGCAGCCCCGGCAGAGGGCCCTACGAGCAGTACTTC
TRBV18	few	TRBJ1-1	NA	CASSSLQGTTFF	TGTGCCAGCTCAAGCCTACAAGGGACGACTTTCTTT
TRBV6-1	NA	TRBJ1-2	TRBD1	CASNRDSNYGYTF	TGTGCCAGCAACCGGGACAGCAACTATGGCTACACCTTC
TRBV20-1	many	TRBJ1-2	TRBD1	CSVPDRAYGYTF	TGCAGTGTTCCGGACAGGGCCTATGGCTACACCTTC
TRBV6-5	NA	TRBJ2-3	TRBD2	CASSWSAGGLPRTDTQYF	TGTGCCAGCAGTTGGTCAGCGGGGGGCCTACCGCGCACAGATACGCAGTATTTT
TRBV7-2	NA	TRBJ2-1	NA	CASSPGPDNEQFF	TGTGCCAGCAGCCCGGGACCAGACAATGAGCAGTTCTTC
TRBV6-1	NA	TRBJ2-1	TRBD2	CASSVIAGQSSYNEQFF	TGTGCCAGCAGTGTCATAGCGGGACAAAGCTCCTACAATGAGCAGTTCTTC
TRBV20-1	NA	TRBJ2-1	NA	CSAEQGSGFNEQFF	TGCAGTGCTGAACAGGGTTCGGGCTTCAATGAGCAGTTCTTC
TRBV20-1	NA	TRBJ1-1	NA	CSANEAGQEAFF	TGCAGTGCTAACGAGGCCGGACAGGAAGCTTTCTTT
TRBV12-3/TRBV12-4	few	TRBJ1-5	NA	CATSAADSNQPQHF	TGTGCCACCTCCGCCGCCGATAGCAATCAGCCCCAGCATTTT
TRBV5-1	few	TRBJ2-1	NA	CASSLAEGRSNEQFF	TGCGCCAGCAGCTTGGCCGAGGGACGGAGCAATGAGCAGTTCTTC
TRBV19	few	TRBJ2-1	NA	CASSKPDYYNEQFF	TGTGCCAGTAGTAAGCCGGACTACTACAATGAGCAGTTCTTC
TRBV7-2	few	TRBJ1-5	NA	CASSLGYREINQPQHF	TGTGCCAGCAGCTTAGGATACAGAGAAATCAATCAGCCCCAGCATTTT
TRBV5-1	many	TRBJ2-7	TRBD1	CASSTQGTAGEQYF	TGCGCCAGCAGTACACAGGGGACCGCGGGCGAGCAGTACTTC
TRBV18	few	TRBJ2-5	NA	CASSRDQETQYF	TGTGCCAGCTCACGGGACCAAGAGACCCAGTACTTC
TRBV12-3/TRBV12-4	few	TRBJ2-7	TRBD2	CASSSREGVRTYEQYF	TGTGCCAGCAGTTCGCGGGAGGGGGTCAGAACCTACGAGCAGTACTTC
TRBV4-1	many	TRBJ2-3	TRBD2	CASSQGLAGRFTDTQYF	TGCGCCAGCAGCCAGGGGCTAGCGGGGCGCTTCACAGATACGCAGTATTTT
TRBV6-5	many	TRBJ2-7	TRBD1	CASRSGQGYEQYF	TGTGCCAGCAGATCGGGACAGGGTTACGAGCAGTACTTC
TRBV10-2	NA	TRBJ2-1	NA	CASSTKNEQFF	TGCGCCAGCAGCACTAAGAATGAGCAGTTCTTC
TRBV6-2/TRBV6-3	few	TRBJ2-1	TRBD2	CASSNLLAGGPWGQFF	TGTGCCAGCAGTAACCTGCTAGCGGGGGGTCCCTGGGGGCAGTTCTTC
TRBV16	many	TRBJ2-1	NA	CASSQSRLAEQFF	TGTGCCAGCAGCCAATCGCGGCTAGCGGAGCAGTTCTTC
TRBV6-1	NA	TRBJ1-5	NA	CASRQVYSNQPQHF	TGTGCCAGCAGACAGGTCTATAGCAATCAGCCCCAGCATTTT
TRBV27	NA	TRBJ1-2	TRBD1	CASSSEGTGGASYGYTF	TGTGCCAGCAGTTCCGAGGGGACAGGGGGCGCCAGCTATGGCTACACCTTC
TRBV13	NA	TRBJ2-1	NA	CASSLTPRVGQFF	TGTGCCAGCAGCTTGACACCCAGGGTGGGGCAGTTCTTC
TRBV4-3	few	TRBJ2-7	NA	CASSQGARQPWKEQYF	TGCGCCAGCAGCCAAGGGGCGAGACAGCCTTGGAAAGAGCAGTACTTC
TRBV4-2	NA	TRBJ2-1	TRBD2	CASSHHGLAAKNEQFF	TGTGCCAGCAGCCACCATGGACTAGCGGCTAAGAATGAGCAGTTCTTC
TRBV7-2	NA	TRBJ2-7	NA	CASSPPTVLSSYEQYF	TGTGCCAGCAGCCCCCCAACAGTTCTCAGCTCCTACGAGCAGTACTTC
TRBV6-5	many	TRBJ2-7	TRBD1	CASSYSDRGRGEQYF	TGTGCCAGCAGTTACTCGGACAGGGGCCGAGGGGAGCAGTACTTC
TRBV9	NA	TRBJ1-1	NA	CASSAQRVGTEAFF	TGTGCCAGCAGCGCCCAGAGGGTAGGCACTGAAGCTTTCTTT
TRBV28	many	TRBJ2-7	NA	CASSSPSTPEQYF	TGTGCCAGCAGTTCCCCCTCGACCCCTGAGCAGTACTTC
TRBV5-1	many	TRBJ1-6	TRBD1	CASRGQGNSPLHF	TGCGCCAGCAGAGGACAGGGCAATTCACCCCTCCACTTT
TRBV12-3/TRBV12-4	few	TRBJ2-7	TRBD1	CASSSPFPGTGTSDEQYF	TGTGCCAGCAGTTCCCCTTTCCCCGGGACAGGGACATCGGACGAGCAGTACTTC